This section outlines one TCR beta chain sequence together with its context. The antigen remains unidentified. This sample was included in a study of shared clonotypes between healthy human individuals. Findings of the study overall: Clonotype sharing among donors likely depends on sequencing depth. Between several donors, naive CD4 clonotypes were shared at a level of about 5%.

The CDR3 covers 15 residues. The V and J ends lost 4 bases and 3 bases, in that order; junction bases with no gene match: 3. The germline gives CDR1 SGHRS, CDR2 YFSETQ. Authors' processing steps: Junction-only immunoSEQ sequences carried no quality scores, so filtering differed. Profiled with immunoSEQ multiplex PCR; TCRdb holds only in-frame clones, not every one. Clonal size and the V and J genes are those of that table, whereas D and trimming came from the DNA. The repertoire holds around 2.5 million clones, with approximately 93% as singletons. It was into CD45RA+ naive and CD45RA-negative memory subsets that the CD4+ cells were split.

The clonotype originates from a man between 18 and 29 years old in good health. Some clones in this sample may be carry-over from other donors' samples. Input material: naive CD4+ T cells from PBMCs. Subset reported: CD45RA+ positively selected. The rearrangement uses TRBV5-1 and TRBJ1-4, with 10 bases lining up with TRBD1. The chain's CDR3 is CASSDGTGANEKLFF. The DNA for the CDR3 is TGCGCCAGCAGCGACGGGACAGGGGCTAATGAAAAACTGTTTTTT.